Presented here are 16 T cell receptor beta chains from one specimen sequenced in a study of T cell repertoires in cytomegalovirus infection. From the reads, TCRdb called clonotypes with MiXCR, one entry per CDR3 protein. The data contain nearly 450,000 distinct CDR3 sequences, roughly 31% of them singletons. The sample was PBMCs. The receptor set was obtained from a human donor in good health (CMV status not recorded). Some clones in this sample may be carry-over from other donors' samples.

J is TRBJ1-1 and V is TRBV5-1; D remains ambiguous. Trimming cost V 4 bases and J 1 base, with 14 bases left between them. This CDR3 is built from 15 residues. Germline V gene sequence: CDR1 SGHRS, CDR2 YFSETQ. The CDR3: CASSRGDRRNTEAFF. CDR3 DNA: TGCGCCAGCAGCCGCGGTGACCGCAGGAACACTGAAGCTTTCTTT.

There are a few counts of this clonotype. This chain joins TRBV5-5 and TRBJ2-3; 13 bases align to TRBD2. The germline V gene has CDR1 SGHKS and CDR2 YYEKEE (reference sequence). The CDR3 totals 17 residues. V gave up 2 bases and J gave up 5 bases; unmatched junction bases: 8. The CDR3 sequence: CASSFPTSGGAKDTQYF. CDR3 DNA sequence: TGTGCCAGCAGCTTCCCTACTAGCGGGGGGGCTAAAGATACGCAGTATTTT.

This clonotype was counted only a few times. J is TRBJ1-2 and V is TRBV11-2, with D hard to call. V shed 3 bases and J shed 4 bases, with 9 bases lying between them. This CDR3 has 13 amino acids. From germline, CDR1 is SGHAT and CDR2 FQNNGV. This chain's CDR3 is CASSFRRSYGYTF. CDR3 DNA: TGTGCCAGCAGCTTTAGACGCAGCTATGGCTACACCTTC.

The chain has TRBV20-1 and TRBJ1-1; 8 bases are a match to TRBD1. The CDR3 sequence is 14 residues long. Germline assignment: CDR1 DFQATT and CDR2 SNEGSKA (reference sequence). V trimming: 5 bases; J trimming: 0 bases; junction bases outside the gene matches: 5. The CDR3 bases are TGCAGTGCTCCATGGACAGGGATGAACACTGAAGCTTTCTTT. This sequence encodes CSAPWTGMNTEAFF.

This clonotype was counted many times. The chain joins TRBV7-6 to TRBJ2-7; 9 bases are shared with TRBD1. V lost 5 bases, J lost 7 bases, and 6 bases stayed unmatched. This CDR3 is 13 amino acids long. Germline loops: CDR1 SGHVS, CDR2 FNYEAQ. Written as DNA, the CDR3 is TGTGCCAGCAGCCGCACAGGGGGCGGGGAGCAGTACTTC. Translating it yields CASSRTGGGEQYF.

This rearrangement joins TRBV19 to TRBJ2-5; 9 bases fit TRBD1. The length of the CDR3 is 15 residues. The germline gives CDR1 LNHDA, CDR2 SQIVND (reference sequence). As DNA, the CDR3 is TGTGCGACAGGGGGGCTAGCGGCTCTACAAGAGACCCAGTACTTC. Residues: CATGGLAALQETQYF.

This clonotype occurred many times. The chain links TRBV28 to TRBJ1-2, with 9 nucleotides matching TRBD1. Trimming cost V 7 bases and J 11 bases; bases outside gene matches: 11. The germline V gene has CDR1 MDHEN and CDR2 SYDVKM. The CDR3 length is 13 residues. The DNA of the CDR3 is TGTGCCAGCAAAGTACAGGGGGCGCGACCATACACCTTC. Protein: CASKVQGARPYTF.

This chain joins TRBV4-3 and TRBJ2-1; TRBD2 is a possible D gene (5 bases). Germline CDR1 and CDR2: LGHNA and YSLEER. This CDR3 comprises 17 residues. The ends were cut back, 0 bases at V and 4 bases at J, with 16 bases in the middle. This CDR3 reads CASSQDSAPRRYNEQFF. CDR3 nucleotide sequence: TGCGCCAGCAGCCAAGATAGCGCCCCCAGGAGGTACAATGAGCAGTTCTTC.

The sample holds many counts of this clonotype. This chain joins TRBV7-2 and TRBJ1-1; D uncertain. This CDR3 region has 13 residues. V lost 2 bases and J 5 bases, leaving 9 bases between the germline ends. The germline V gene encodes CDR1 SGHTA and CDR2 FQGNSA. The CDR3 here is CASSLQGQTEAFF. Written as DNA, the CDR3 is TGTGCCAGCAGCTTACAAGGGCAGACTGAAGCTTTCTTT.

This clonotype was detected a few times. The rearrangement joins TRBV6-6 to TRBJ1-4; a weak D match, TRBD1 (5 bases). V lost 5 bases and J lost 5, with 15 bases in between. CDR1 is MNHNY and CDR2 is SVGAGI in the germline V gene (reference sequence). This CDR3 comprises 15 residues. The CDR3 loop is CASSPWGDKNEKLFF. In DNA form, the CDR3 reads TGTGCCAGCAGTCCCTGGGGGGATAAGAATGAAAAACTGTTTTTT.

On this clonotype itself: A much bigger clone sits one base away, suggesting this may be a read error. The rearrangement joins TRBV27 to TRBJ2-1; 7 positions match TRBD1. The germline gives CDR1 MNHEY, CDR2 SMNVEV (reference sequence). This CDR3 spans 15 amino acids. For the CDR3, the DNA is TGTGCCAGCACCTCCGGGACAGCTAAAGTCAATGAGCAGTTATTC. It specifies CASTSGTAKVNEQLF.

The J gene is TRBJ2-7, the V gene TRBV10-3; D is unclear. The CDR3 length is 11 residues. Trimming cost V 11 bases and J 4 bases, with 12 bases left between them. In germline, CDR1 is ENHRY, CDR2 SYGVKD. DNA of the CDR3: TGTGCCGCCGGTGTCCCGTACGAGCAGTACTTC. This encodes CAAGVPYEQYF.

This chain joins TRBV7-2 and TRBJ2-1; 8 nucleotides line up with TRBD2. Germline V CDR1 and CDR2: SGHTA, FQGNSA. There are 15 residues in the CDR3. The trim removed 5 bases at V and 6 bases at J, leaving 9 bases unmatched. The DNA of the CDR3 is TGTGCCAGCAGCCCAGGACTAGCAGCTTTCAATGAGCAGTTCTTC. The encoded protein is CASSPGLAAFNEQFF.

This clonotype was counted many times. The J gene is TRBJ2-7, the V gene TRBV7-2, with 9 bases fitting TRBD2. Germline CDR1 SGHTA, CDR2 FQGNSA. The J segment lost 7 bases and the V segment lost 2 bases, leaving 12 bases of the junction unmatched. The CDR3 is 16 amino acids. CDR3 protein: CASSLQLGGGAKEQYF. The CDR3 region has the DNA TGTGCCAGCAGCTTACAGTTAGGCGGGGGGGCGAAGGAGCAGTACTTC. Together with reference TRBV7-2 and TRBJ2-7, the CDR3 gives the full variable domain: GAGVSQSPSNKVTEKGKDVELRCDPISGHTALYWYRQSLGQGLEFLIYFQGNSAPDKSGLPSDRFSAERTGGSVSTLTIQRTQQEDSAVYLCASSLQLGGGAKEQYFGPGTRLTVT.

V usage is TRBV7-9 and J usage is TRBJ1-5; 7 nucleotides line up with TRBD1. The V gene's germline CDR1 is SEHNR and CDR2 FQNEAQ (reference sequence). Germline trimming cut 5 bases from V and 3 bases from J; bases unmatched to any gene: 7. The CDR3 runs 15 residues. The CDR3 DNA is TGTGCCAGCAGCCCGACCGGGACAGACAATCAGCCCCAGCATTTT. Residues: CASSPTGTDNQPQHF.

This clonotype was recorded a few times. The chain employs TRBV11-1 and TRBJ1-6; TRBD1 matches at 12 bases. The V gene's germline CDR1 is SGHAT and CDR2 FQDESV (reference sequence). This CDR3 has 15 amino acids. With 3 bases clipped from V and 11 bases from J, the junction kept 5 bases outside the gene matches. The CDR3: CASSFGTGGSTPLHF. The CDR3 DNA follows: TGTGCCAGCAGCTTCGGGACAGGGGGCTCGACACCCCTCCACTTT.